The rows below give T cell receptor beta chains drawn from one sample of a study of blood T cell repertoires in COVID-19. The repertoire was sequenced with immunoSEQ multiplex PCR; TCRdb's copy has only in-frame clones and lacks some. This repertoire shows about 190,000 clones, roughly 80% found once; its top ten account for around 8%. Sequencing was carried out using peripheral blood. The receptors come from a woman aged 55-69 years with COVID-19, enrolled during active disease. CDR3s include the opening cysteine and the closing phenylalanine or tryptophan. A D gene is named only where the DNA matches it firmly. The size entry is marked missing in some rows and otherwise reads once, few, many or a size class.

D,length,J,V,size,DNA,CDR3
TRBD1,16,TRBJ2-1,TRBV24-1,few,TGTGCCACCAGCCGGACCGGGACAGGGGGCTTCGATGAGCAGTTCTTC,CATSRTGTGGFDEQFF
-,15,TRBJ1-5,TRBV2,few,TGTGCCAGCAGTGAGGTGGCAGGCGCCAATCAGCCCCAGCATTTT,CASSEVAGANQPQHF
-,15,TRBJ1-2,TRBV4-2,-,TGTGCCAGCAGCCCGGCCCCTCGTGACTCCTATGGCTACACCTTC,CASSPAPRDSYGYTF
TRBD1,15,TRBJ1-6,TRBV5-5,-,TGTGCCAGCAGCTTGGGGGGGACAGTTAATTCACCCCTCCACTTT,CASSLGGTVNSPLHF
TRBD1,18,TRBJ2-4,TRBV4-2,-,TGTGCCAGCAGCCAAGGGAGGACAGGCCGGTCGGCCAAAAACATTCAGTACTTC,CASSQGRTGRSAKNIQYF
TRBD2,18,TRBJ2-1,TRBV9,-,TGTGCCAGCAGCGTAGGGCAGAAGGGACTAGCGATCTACAATGAGCAGTTCTTC,CASSVGQKGLAIYNEQFF
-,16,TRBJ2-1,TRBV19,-,TGTGCCAGTAGTCTGCATGGGAGCGGCGAGTCCAATGAGCAGTTCTTC,CASSLHGSGESNEQFF
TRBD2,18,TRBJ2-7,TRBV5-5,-,TGTGCCAGCAGCTTGCGGGGGGCTGAAGCGGGAGGTTCCTACGAGCAGTACTTC,CASSLRGAEAGGSYEQYF
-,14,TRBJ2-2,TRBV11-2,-,TGTGCCAGCAGCCCGGAGGCGGGCACCGGGGAGCTGTTTTTT,CASSPEAGTGELFF
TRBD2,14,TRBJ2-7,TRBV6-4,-,TGTGCCAGCAGTGACTCGGCTAGCGGGAACGAGCAGTACTTC,CASSDSASGNEQYF
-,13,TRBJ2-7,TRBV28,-,TGTGCCAGCAGTCGCATCTCGGCTAGCGCCAAGTACTTC,CASSRISASAKYF
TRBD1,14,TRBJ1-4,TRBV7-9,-,TGTGCCAGCAGCACAGGGGGAGGTAGTGAAAAACTGTTTTTT,CASSTGGGSEKLFF
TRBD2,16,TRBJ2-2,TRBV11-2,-,TGTGCCAGCAGCAGGGGGGGACTAGCGAACACCGGGGAGCTGTTTTTT,CASSRGGLANTGELFF
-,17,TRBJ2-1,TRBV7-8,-,TGTGCCAGCAGCGCCAGTCCCGGGATCAGCTCCTACAATGAGCAGTTCTTC,CASSASPGISSYNEQFF
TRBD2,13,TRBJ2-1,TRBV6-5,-,TGTGCCAGCACCACGACGGGGGGACTGGAGCAGTTCTTC,CASTTTGGLEQFF
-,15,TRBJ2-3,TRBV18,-,TGTGCCAGCTCACCACCGGCCCTAGTTCCCGATACGCAGTATTTT,CASSPPALVPDTQYF
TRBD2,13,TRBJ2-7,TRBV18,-,TGTGCCAGCTCACCACAGCCGGGGGGCGAGCAGTACTTC,CASSPQPGGEQYF
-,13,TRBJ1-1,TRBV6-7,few,TGTGCCAGCAAAGGCAGCGAGAACACTGAAGCTTTCTTT,CASKGSENTEAFF
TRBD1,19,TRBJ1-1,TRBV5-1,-,TGCGCCAGCAGCTCACAAAACAGGGGGATAAGCAACCGGAACACTGAAGCTTTCTTT,CASSSQNRGISNRNTEAFF
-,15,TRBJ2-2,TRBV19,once,TGTGCCAGTAGTATTCAACAGGGGAACACCGGGGAGCTGTTTTTT,CASSIQQGNTGELFF
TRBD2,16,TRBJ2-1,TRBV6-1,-,TGTGCCAGCAGTGAAGCGACGGGAGGGGCATACAATGAGCAGTTCTTC,CASSEATGGAYNEQFF
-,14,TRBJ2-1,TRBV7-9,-,TGTGCCAGCAGCTTTAGCGATAGGTCCCATGAGCAGTTCTTC,CASSFSDRSHEQFF
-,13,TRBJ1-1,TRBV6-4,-,TGTGCCAGCAGTGAGGGCAGTGGCACTGAAGCTTTCTTT,CASSEGSGTEAFF
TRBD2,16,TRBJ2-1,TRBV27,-,TGTGCCAGCCAGGATAGGGGTCTAGCGGGAGCGCATGAGCAGTTCTTC,CASQDRGLAGAHEQFF
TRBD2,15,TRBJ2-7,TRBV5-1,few,TGCGCCAGCAGCTTTCTAGCGGGAGGCGACTACGAGCAGTACTTC,CASSFLAGGDYEQYF
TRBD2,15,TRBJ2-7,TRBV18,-,TGTGCCAGCTCACCAGGACTAGCGGGACCCCACGAGCAGTACTTC,CASSPGLAGPHEQYF
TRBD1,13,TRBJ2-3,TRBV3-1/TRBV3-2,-,TGTGCCAGCCGAACAGGGGGAGCAGATACGCAGTATTTT,CASRTGGADTQYF
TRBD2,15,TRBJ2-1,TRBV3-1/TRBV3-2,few,TGTGCCAGCAGCCAGTCCACTAGCGGGGTGGCTGAGCAGTTCTTC,CASSQSTSGVAEQFF
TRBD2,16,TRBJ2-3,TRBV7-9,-,TGTGCCAGCAGCCGCCTTACTAGCGGGGGCACAGATACGCAGTATTTT,CASSRLTSGGTDTQYF
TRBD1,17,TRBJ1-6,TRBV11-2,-,TGTGCCAGCAGCTTCGCGGGACAGTCGTTAAGGAATTCACCCCTCCACTTT,CASSFAGQSLRNSPLHF
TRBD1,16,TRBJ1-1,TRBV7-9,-,TGTGCCAGCAGCTACTACAGGGGGCTCAGGAACACTGAAGCTTTCTTT,CASSYYRGLRNTEAFF
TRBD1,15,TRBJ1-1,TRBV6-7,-,TGTGCCAGCAGTTACGCGGGACAGAAAAACACTGAAGCTTTCTTT,CASSYAGQKNTEAFF
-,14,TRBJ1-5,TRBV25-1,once,TGTGCCAGCAGTGATGGAGGTAGCAATCAGCCCCAGCATTTT,CASSDGGSNQPQHF
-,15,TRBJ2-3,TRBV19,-,TGTGCCAGTAGTATCGGCTCGGGGGTGGCAGATACGCAGTATTTT,CASSIGSGVADTQYF
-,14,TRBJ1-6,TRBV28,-,TGTGCCAGCACTACCCGGGCAGGGGATTCCCCCCTCCACTTT,CASTTRAGDSPLHF
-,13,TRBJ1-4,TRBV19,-,TGTGCCAGTAGTCCGCCATCGAGGGAAAAACTGTTTTTT,CASSPPSREKLFF
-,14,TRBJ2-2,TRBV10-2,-,TGCGCCACCCAAGCGTTATTAGCAGCCGGGGAGCTGTTTTTT,CATQALLAAGELFF
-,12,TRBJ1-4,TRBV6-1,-,TGTGCCAGCAGTGAAGCCAGTGAAAAACTGTTTTTT,CASSEASEKLFF
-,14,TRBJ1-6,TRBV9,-,TGTGCCAGCAGCGTAGGACAGACAAATTCACCCCTCCACTTT,CASSVGQTNSPLHF
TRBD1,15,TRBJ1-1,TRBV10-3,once,TGTGCCATCAGTGGGCCTCCGGGACAGGGGGCTGAAGCTTTCTTT,CAISGPPGQGAEAFF
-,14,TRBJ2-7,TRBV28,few,TGTGCCAGCAGATCGACAGGCCTTTCCTACGAGCAGTACTTC,CASRSTGLSYEQYF
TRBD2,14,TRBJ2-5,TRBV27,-,TGTGCCAGCAGTTCACTAGCGGGAGTAGAGACCCAGTACTTC,CASSSLAGVETQYF
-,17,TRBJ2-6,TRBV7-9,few,TGTGCCAGCAGCTTCATAGTGGTGGTTTCCGGGGCCAACGTCCTGACTTTC,CASSFIVVVSGANVLTF
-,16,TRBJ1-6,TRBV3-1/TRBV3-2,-,TGTGCCAGCAGCCCAGCGCCGGACTTCACAGGGACACCCCTCCACTTT,CASSPAPDFTGTPLHF
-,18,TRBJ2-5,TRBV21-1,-,TGTGCCAGCAGCAATTATACCGGGACAGGCCTTTTTGTGGAGACCCAGTACTTC,CASSNYTGTGLFVETQYF
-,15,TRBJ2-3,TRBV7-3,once,TGTGCCAGCAGCCCCGGGGCAGGGGGCACAGATACGCAGTATTTT,CASSPGAGGTDTQYF